This T cell receptor (beta chain) was captured by sequencing in a study of cytomegalovirus exposure and HLA in healthy donors. The overall study: It was reported in a later analysis that the 100 to 150 validation repertoires used the same platform as the 666 first-cohort repertoires. Findings and limits, study-wide: The study designated about 160 TCR beta chains cytomegalovirus-associated.

The data were produced by immunoSEQ multiplex PCR, yet TCRdb's version contains in-frame clones alone and is incomplete. The sample carries 75,000 to 95,000 clones, about 96% recorded once. The sample holds one count of this clone. Its cognate antigen is unknown. The donors belonged to the roughly 120-subject validation cohort, separate from the 666-subject first cohort. Trimming left V 3 bases short and J 7 bases short, with 13 bases between. CDR3 length: 14 residues. Per germline, CDR1 MDHEN and CDR2 SYDVKM. Material: PBMCs. The rearrangement uses TRBV28 and TRBJ1-5; tentatively, D is TRBD1 (5 bases). This clonotype was sampled from a man aged 18 to 29 in good health and CMV-seronegative. The CDR3 loop is CASSFPQGGQPQHF. CDR3 sequence (DNA): TGTGCCAGCAGTTTCCCCCAGGGAGGCCAGCCCCAGCATTTT. The full variable domain, rest sourced from reference TRBV28 and TRBJ1-5, is DVKVTQSSRYLVKRTGEKVFLECVQDMDHENMFWYRQDPGLGLRLIYFSYDVKMKEKGDIPEGYSVSREKKERFSLILESASTNQTSMYLCASSFPQGGQPQHFGDGTRLSIL.